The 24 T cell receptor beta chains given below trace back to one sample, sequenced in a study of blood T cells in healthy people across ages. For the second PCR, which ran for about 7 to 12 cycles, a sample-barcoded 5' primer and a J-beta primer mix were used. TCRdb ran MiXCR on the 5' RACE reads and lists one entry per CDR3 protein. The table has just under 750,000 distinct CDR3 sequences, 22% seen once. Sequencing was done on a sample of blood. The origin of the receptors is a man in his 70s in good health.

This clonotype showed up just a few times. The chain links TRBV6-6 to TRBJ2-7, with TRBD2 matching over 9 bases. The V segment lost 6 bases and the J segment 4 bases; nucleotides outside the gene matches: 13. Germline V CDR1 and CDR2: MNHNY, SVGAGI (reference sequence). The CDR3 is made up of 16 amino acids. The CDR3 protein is CASSPAGGRNRYEQYF. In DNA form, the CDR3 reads TGTGCCAGCAGCCCAGCGGGGGGCCGGAATAGGTACGAGCAGTACTTC.

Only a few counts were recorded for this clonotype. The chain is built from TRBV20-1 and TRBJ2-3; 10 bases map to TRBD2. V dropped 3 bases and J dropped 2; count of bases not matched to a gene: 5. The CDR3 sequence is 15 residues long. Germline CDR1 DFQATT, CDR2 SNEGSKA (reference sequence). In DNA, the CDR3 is TGCAGTGCTAGGGTACTAGCGGGGTCCACAGATACGCAGTATTTT. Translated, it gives CSARVLAGSTDTQYF.

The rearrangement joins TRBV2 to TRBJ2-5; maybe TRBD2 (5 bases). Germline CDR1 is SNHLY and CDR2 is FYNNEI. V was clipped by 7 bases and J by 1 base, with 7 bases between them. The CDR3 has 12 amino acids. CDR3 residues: CASMEAQETQYF. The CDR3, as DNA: TGTGCCAGCATGGAGGCCCAAGAGACCCAGTACTTC.

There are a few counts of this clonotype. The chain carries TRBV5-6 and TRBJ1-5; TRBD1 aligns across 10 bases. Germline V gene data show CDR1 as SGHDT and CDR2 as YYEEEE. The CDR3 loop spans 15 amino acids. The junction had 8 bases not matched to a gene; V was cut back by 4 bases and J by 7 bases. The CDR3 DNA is TGTGCCAGCAGCGCCGGGACAGGGGCGGGACAGCCCCAGCATTTT. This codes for CASSAGTGAGQPQHF.

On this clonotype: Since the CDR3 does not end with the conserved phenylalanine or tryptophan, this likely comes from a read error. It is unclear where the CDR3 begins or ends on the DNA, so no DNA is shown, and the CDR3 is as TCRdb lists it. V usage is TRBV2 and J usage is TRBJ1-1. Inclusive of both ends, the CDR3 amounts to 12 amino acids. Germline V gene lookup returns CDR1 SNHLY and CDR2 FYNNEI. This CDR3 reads CAREDSDTEAFL.

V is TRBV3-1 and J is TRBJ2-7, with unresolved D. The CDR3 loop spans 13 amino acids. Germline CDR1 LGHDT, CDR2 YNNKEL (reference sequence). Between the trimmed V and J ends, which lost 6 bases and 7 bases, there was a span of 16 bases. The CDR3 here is CASSRVPVGEQYF. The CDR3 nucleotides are TGTGCCAGCAGTCGGGTTCCGGTGGGGGAGCAGTACTTC.

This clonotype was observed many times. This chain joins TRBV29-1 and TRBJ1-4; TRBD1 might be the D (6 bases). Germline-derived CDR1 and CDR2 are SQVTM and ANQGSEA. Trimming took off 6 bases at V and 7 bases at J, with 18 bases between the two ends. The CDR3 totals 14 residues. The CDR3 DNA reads TGCAGCGTACGCCCAGGGGCCCGCGGTGAAAAACTGTTTTTT. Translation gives CSVRPGARGEKLFF.

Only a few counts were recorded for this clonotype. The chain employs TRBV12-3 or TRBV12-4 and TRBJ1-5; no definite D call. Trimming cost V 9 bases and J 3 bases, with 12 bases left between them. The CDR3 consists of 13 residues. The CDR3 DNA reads TGTGCCAGTGGGCCGGTTCCCAATCAGCCCCAGCATTTT. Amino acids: CASGPVPNQPQHF.

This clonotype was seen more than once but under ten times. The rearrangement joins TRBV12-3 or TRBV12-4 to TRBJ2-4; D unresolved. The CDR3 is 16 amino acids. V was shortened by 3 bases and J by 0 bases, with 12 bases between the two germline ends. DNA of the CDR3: TGTGCCAGCAGTTTGCAAGCGACGCTAGCCAAAAACATTCAGTACTTC. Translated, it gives CASSLQATLAKNIQYF.

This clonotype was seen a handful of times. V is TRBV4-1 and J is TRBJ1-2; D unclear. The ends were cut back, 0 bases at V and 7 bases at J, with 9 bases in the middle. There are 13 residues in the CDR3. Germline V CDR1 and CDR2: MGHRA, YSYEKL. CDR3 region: CASSQDIVLGYTF. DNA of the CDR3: TGCGCCAGCAGCCAAGATATAGTGCTTGGCTACACCTTC.

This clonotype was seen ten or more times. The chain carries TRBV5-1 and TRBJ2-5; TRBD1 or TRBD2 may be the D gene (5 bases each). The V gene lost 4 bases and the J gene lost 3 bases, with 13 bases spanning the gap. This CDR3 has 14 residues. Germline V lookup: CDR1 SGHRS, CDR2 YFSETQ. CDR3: CASSTGTNEETQYF. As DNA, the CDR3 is TGCGCCAGCAGCACCGGGACCAATGAAGAGACCCAGTACTTC.

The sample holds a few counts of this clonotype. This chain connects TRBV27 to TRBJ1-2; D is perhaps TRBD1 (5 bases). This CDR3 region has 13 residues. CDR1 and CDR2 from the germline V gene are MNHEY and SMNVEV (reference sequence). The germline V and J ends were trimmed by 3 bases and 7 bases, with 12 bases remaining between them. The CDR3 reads CASSFHQGFGYTF. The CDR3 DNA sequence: TGTGCCAGCAGTTTTCACCAGGGCTTTGGCTACACCTTC.

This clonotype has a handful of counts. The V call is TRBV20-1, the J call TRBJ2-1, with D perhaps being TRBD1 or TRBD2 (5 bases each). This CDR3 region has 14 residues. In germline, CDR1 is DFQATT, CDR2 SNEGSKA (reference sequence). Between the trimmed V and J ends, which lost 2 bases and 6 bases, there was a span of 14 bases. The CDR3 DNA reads TGCAGTGCTAGACGGGGCGGTGGAAGCAATGAGCAGTTCTTC. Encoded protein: CSARRGGGSNEQFF.

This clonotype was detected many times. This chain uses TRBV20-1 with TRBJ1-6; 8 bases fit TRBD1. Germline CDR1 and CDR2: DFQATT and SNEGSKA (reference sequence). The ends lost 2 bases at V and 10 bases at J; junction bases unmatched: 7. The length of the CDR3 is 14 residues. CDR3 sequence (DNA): TGCAGTGCTAGATTGGACAGGGAGGACTCACCCCTCCACTTT. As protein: CSARLDREDSPLHF.

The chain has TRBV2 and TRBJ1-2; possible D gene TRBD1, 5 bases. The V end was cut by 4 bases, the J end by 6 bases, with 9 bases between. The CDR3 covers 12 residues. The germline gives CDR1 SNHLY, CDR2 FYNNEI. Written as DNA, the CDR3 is TGTGCCAGCAGTGCACAGGAGAATGGCTACACCTTC. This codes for CASSAQENGYTF.

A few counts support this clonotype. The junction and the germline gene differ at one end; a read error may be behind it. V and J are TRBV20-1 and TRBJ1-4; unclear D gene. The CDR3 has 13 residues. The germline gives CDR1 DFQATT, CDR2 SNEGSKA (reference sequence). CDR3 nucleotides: TGCAGTGCTAGCAGCGATTCGTATGAAAAACTGCTTTTT. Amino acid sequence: CSASSDSYEKLLF.

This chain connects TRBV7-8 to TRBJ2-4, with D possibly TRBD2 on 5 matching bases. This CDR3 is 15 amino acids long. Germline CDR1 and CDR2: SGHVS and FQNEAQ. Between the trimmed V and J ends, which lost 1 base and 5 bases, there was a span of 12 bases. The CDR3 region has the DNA TGTGCCAGCAGCTTAGTTAGCGCGACGGAAAACATTCAGTACTTC. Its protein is CASSLVSATENIQYF.

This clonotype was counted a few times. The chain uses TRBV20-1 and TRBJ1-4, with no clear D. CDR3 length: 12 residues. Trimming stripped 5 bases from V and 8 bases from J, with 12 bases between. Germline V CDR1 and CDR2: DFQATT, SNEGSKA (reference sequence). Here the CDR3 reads CSAPGLGEKLFF. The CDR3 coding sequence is TGCAGTGCTCCCGGGCTGGGAGAAAAACTGTTTTTT.

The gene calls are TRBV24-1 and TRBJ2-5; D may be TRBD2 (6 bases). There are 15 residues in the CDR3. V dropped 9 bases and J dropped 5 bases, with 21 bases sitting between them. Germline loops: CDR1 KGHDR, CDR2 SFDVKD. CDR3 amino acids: CATHLGRGPNETQYF. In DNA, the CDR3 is TGTGCCACCCACTTGGGGCGGGGTCCCAATGAGACCCAGTACTTC.

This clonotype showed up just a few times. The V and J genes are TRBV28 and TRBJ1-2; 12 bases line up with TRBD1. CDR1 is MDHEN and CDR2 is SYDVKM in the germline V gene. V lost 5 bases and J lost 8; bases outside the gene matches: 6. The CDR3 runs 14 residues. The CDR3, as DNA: TGTGCCAGCAGTCTGGGACAGGGGGCATGGGGCTACACCTTC. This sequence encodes CASSLGQGAWGYTF.

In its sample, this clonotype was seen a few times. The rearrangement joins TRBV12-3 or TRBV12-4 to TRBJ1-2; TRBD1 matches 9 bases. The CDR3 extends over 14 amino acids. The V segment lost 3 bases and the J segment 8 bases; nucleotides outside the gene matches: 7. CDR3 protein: CASSFRDRALGYTF. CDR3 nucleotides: TGTGCCAGCAGTTTCCGGGACAGGGCGTTAGGCTACACCTTC.

DNA of the CDR3: TGCAGTGCTAGAGATTATTCGGGTCCCCACGAGCAGTACTTC. This codes for CSARDYSGPHEQYF. V and J are TRBV20-1 and TRBJ2-5; D not resolved. The better agreement between TRBJ2-7 and the DNA end casts doubt on the J call. Germline V gene lookup returns CDR1 DFQATT and CDR2 SNEGSKA (reference sequence). This CDR3 region has 14 residues.

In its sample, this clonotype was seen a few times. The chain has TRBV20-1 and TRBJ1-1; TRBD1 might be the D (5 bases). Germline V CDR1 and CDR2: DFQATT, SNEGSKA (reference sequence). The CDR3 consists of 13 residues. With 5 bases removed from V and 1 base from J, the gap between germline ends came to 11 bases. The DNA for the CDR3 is TGCAGTGCTCAACAGGATCAGAACACTGAAGCTTTCTTT. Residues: CSAQQDQNTEAFF.

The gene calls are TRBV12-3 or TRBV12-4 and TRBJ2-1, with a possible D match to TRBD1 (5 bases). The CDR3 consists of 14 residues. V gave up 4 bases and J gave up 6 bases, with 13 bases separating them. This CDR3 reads CASSSRRRGNEQFF. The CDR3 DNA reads TGTGCCAGCAGTTCTAGGAGAAGGGGCAATGAGCAGTTCTTC.